These 16 T cell receptor beta chains originate from one sample sequenced in a study of cytotoxic CD8 clonotypes in ibrutinib-treated CLL. Produced via immunoSEQ multiplex PCR; TCRdb's table is partial and in-frame only. The sample gives over 200,000 clones, about 75% of which show up once; about 6% is in the top ten. This material consisted of PBMCs, taken after 12 months of ibrutinib treatment. The receptors shown here come from a human donor with chronic lymphocytic leukemia.

The chain employs TRBV25-1 and TRBJ1-2; D is possibly TRBD1 (6 bases). V dropped 4 bases and J dropped 5 bases, with 17 bases sitting between them. The CDR3 contains 15 residues. CDR1 and CDR2 from the germline V gene are MGHDK and SYGVNS. CDR3 amino acids: CASSVSGEKSYGYTF. The CDR3 DNA sequence: TGTGCCAGCAGTGTTTCAGGGGAAAAATCGTATGGCTACACCTTC.

This clone has only a few counts. The V gene is TRBV9, the J gene TRBJ1-5; TRBD1 is a possible D gene (6 bases). V shed 4 bases and J shed 4 bases, with 15 bases lying between them. Germline values: CDR1 SGDLS, CDR2 YYNGEE. There are 15 residues in the CDR3. CDR3 residues: CASSRLDSSNQPQHF. The CDR3 DNA reads TGTGCCAGCAGCAGGCTGGACAGCTCAAATCAGCCCCAGCATTTT.

The chain uses TRBV14 and TRBJ2-1; the match to TRBD1 covers 7 bases. This CDR3 spans 15 amino acids. V lost 2 bases and J lost 8; bases outside the gene matches: 9. CDR1 and CDR2 (germline): SGHDN, FVKESK. The CDR3 loop reads CASSQRTRQGDEQFF. The CDR3 coding sequence is TGTGCCAGCAGCCAACGGACTCGTCAGGGGGATGAGCAGTTCTTC.

This chain links TRBV5-5 with TRBJ1-2; D gene uncertain. With 4 bases removed from V and 2 bases from J, the gap between germline ends came to 12 bases. This CDR3 has 14 residues. Germline V lookup: CDR1 SGHKS, CDR2 YYEKEE (reference sequence). CDR3 coding DNA: TGTGCCAGCAGCCCACTACACGGAAACTATGGCTACACCTTC. This codes for CASSPLHGNYGYTF.

V and J are TRBV11-2 and TRBJ2-7, with unresolved D. The V gene's germline CDR1 is SGHAT and CDR2 FQNNGV. The V gene lost 0 bases and the J gene lost 1 base, with 13 bases spanning the gap. CDR3 length equals 16 residues. The CDR3 coding sequence is TGTGCCAGCAGCTTAGATCGACGAGGACGGTCCTACGAGCAGTACTTC. Translating gives CASSLDRRGRSYEQYF.

This chain joins TRBV6-1 and TRBJ2-3; D remains unclear. In germline, CDR1 is MNHNS, CDR2 SASEGT. Deletions cut 3 bases from V and 0 bases from J, with 13 bases between. CDR3 length: 16 residues. The DNA of the CDR3 is TGTGCCAGCAGTGATTCCCCGGCCGCTAGCACAGATACGCAGTATTTT. Translation: CASSDSPAASTDTQYF.

The J gene is TRBJ2-2, the V gene TRBV5-1; 9 nucleotides line up with TRBD2. The CDR3 is made up of 17 amino acids. With 3 bases clipped from V and 6 bases from J, the junction kept 12 bases outside the gene matches. CDR1 and CDR2 (germline): SGHRS, YFSETQ. CDR3 protein: CASSSGTAGLASGELFF. DNA for the CDR3: TGCGCCAGCAGCTCCGGAACGGCGGGACTAGCCTCCGGGGAGCTGTTTTTT.

This chain connects TRBV7-2 to TRBJ2-3, with 8 nucleotides matching TRBD2. CDR3 length: 15 amino acids. The trim removed 4 bases at V and 9 bases at J, leaving 12 bases unmatched. Germline V CDR1 and CDR2: SGHTA, FQGNSA. CDR3 sequence: CASSSRFSGAPTQYF. CDR3 nucleotides: TGTGCCAGCAGCTCCCGTTTTAGCGGGGCTCCCACGCAGTATTTT.

The chain combines TRBV6-5 with TRBJ2-7; 8 positions agree with TRBD1. Trimming took 6 bases from V and 7 from J; bases not matched to a gene: 14. CDR3 length: 15 residues. CDR1 and CDR2 (germline): MNHEY, SVGAGI. The CDR3, as DNA: TGTGCCAGCAGGACATCCTTGACAGGGGCGCGGGAGCAGTACTTC. Encoded protein: CASRTSLTGAREQYF.

Here the CDR3 DNA reads TGTGCCATCAGTGACTATGGACAGGGAGAAGAGACCCAGTACTTC. Residues: CAISDYGQGEETQYF. The V call is TRBV10-3, the J call TRBJ2-5, with 8 bases that match TRBD1. The CDR3 has 15 residues. The V and J ends lost 3 bases and 3 bases, in that order; junction bases with no gene match: 6. Germline values: CDR1 ENHRY, CDR2 SYGVKD.

The gene calls are TRBV18 and TRBJ2-1; 9 bases are shared with TRBD2. The germline V gene has CDR1 KGHSH and CDR2 LQKENI. The V segment lost 3 bases and the J segment 0 bases; nucleotides outside the gene matches: 6. This CDR3 has 17 residues. CDR3 protein: CASSPPLAGSSYNEQFF. The CDR3 DNA sequence: TGTGCCAGCTCACCCCCACTAGCGGGCAGCTCCTACAATGAGCAGTTCTTC.

This clone was observed many times. This chain uses TRBV9 with TRBJ1-5; D call uncertain. Trimming pared 0 bases from V and 5 bases from J, leaving 3 bases between. This CDR3 region has 12 residues. Germline V gives CDR1 SGDLS, CDR2 YYNGEE. The CDR3 here is CASSVGDQPQHF. CDR3 nucleotides: TGTGCCAGCAGCGTAGGGGATCAGCCCCAGCATTTT.

This chain links TRBV30 with TRBJ2-7, with 10 bases identical to TRBD2. This CDR3 has 14 residues. Germline V gives CDR1 GTSNPN, CDR2 SVGIG (reference sequence). J was trimmed by 6 bases and V by 0 bases; bases with no gene match: 5. CDR3 DNA: TGTGCCTGGAGTGTAAGGGGGACTAGCGTCGAGCAGTACTTC. Amino acids: CAWSVRGTSVEQYF.

This clone has a single count. This chain links TRBV19 with TRBJ1-1; 8 nucleotides line up with TRBD1. The V and J ends lost 11 bases and 4 bases, in that order; junction bases with no gene match: 9. This CDR3 has 13 residues. The germline gives CDR1 LNHDA, CDR2 SQIVND (reference sequence). The CDR3 sequence is CAVKTGEFTEAFF. The CDR3 nucleotides are TGTGCCGTTAAGACAGGGGAGTTCACTGAAGCTTTCTTT.

This clone was detected only once. The V and J genes are TRBV27 and TRBJ2-7; the D is unclear. Germline CDR1 reads MNHEY; CDR2 reads SMNVEV (reference sequence). The length of the CDR3 is 13 residues. The V and J ends lost 3 bases and 2 bases respectively, with 8 bases between them. CDR3 protein: CASSFHGPYEQYF. CDR3 in DNA: TGTGCCAGCAGTTTTCACGGACCCTACGAGCAGTACTTC.

The chain recombines TRBV5-1 with TRBJ2-1; D gene ambiguous. This CDR3 spans 14 amino acids. The V gene's germline CDR1 is SGHRS and CDR2 YFSETQ. The V end lost 1 base, the J end lost 2 bases, and 7 bases lay between the germline ends. The CDR3 sequence: CASSLTAAYNEQFF. Written as DNA, the CDR3 is TGCGCCAGCAGCTTGACAGCCGCCTACAATGAGCAGTTCTTC.